A single sample is the source of the 20 T cell receptor beta chains below, sequenced in a study of shared clonotypes between healthy human individuals. The data were produced by immunoSEQ multiplex PCR, yet TCRdb's version contains in-frame clones alone and is incomplete. The sample lists millions of clones, 85% to 95% seen once, with under 0.45% in the top ten. Sequencing used naive CD4+ T cells from PBMCs. Subset in this sample: CD45RA+ positively selected. The receptors derive from a man aged 18 to 30 in good health. Some clones in this sample may be carry-over from other donors' samples.

This sequence joins TRBV15 and TRBJ1-4, with D unclear. The CDR3 is 15 residues long. Germline CDR1 is LNHNV and CDR2 is YYDKDF (reference sequence). Trimming left V 0 bases short and J 5 bases short, with 10 bases between. This chain's CDR3 is CATSREWQTNEKLFF. CDR3 nucleotide sequence: TGTGCCACCAGCAGAGAATGGCAGACAAATGAAAAACTGTTTTTT.

This chain's CDR3 is CASSRQQGAEETQYF. The CDR3 DNA is TGTGCCAGCAGCCGTCAACAGGGGGCAGAAGAGACCCAGTACTTC. The gene calls are TRBV7-2 and TRBJ2-5; 9 nucleotides match TRBD1. The CDR3 has 15 residues. The ends lost 5 bases at V and 3 bases at J; junction bases unmatched: 7. Germline assignment: CDR1 SGHTA and CDR2 FQGNSA.

This clone has a single count. The genes are TRBV19 and TRBJ1-1; possible D gene TRBD1, 5 bases. V was cut by 5 bases and J by 0 bases, with 19 bases left in between. The CDR3 spans 17 residues. In germline, CDR1 is LNHDA, CDR2 SQIVND (reference sequence). In nucleotides, the CDR3 is TGTGCCAGTAGTGGCCCCGCGGGGGTTGTAGTGAACACTGAAGCTTTCTTT. Its protein is CASSGPAGVVVNTEAFF.

The CDR3 DNA is TGTGCCAGCAGGCGTCGCGGAGCTGGTGGCTACACCTTC. Amino acids: CASRRRGAGGYTF. The chain carries TRBV5-4 and TRBJ1-2; D not certain. The CDR3 extends over 13 amino acids. Germline V gene sequence: CDR1 SGHNT, CDR2 YYREEE (reference sequence). Trimming took 5 bases from V and 7 from J, leaving 15 bases between them.

About this clone: Other DNA variants within this sample encode the same CDR3. The gene calls are TRBV5-1 and TRBJ2-4; D is tentatively TRBD1 or TRBD2 (5 bases each). This CDR3 region has 14 residues. The V and J ends lost 3 bases and 4 bases respectively, with 11 bases between them. Germline V gene lookup returns CDR1 SGHRS and CDR2 YFSETQ. The CDR3 spells CASSSGTGKNIQYF. In DNA, the CDR3 is TGCGCCAGCAGCTCCGGGACGGGAAAAAACATTCAGTACTTC.

V is TRBV25-1 and J is TRBJ2-6; D uncertain. The germline V and J ends were trimmed by 2 bases and 0 bases, with 2 bases remaining between them. The CDR3 is made up of 14 amino acids. CDR1 is MGHDK, CDR2 SYGVNS, per germline. CDR3 region: CASSESSGANVLTF. The CDR3, as DNA: TGTGCCAGCAGTGAAAGCTCTGGGGCCAACGTCCTGACTTTC. Full variable domain (remainder filled in from reference TRBV25-1 and TRBJ2-6): EADIYQTPRYLVIGTGKKITLECSQTMGHDKMYWYQQDPGMELHLIHYSYGVNSTEKGDLSSESTVSRIRTEHFPLTLESARPSHTSQYLCASSESSGANVLTFGAGSRLTVL.

The CDR3 spells CASSEQGRTYEQYF. CDR3 DNA: TGTGCCAGCAGTGAGCAGGGACGAACCTACGAGCAGTACTTC. The chain joins TRBV2 to TRBJ2-7, with D tentatively TRBD1 or TRBD2 (5 bases each). This CDR3 has 14 residues. V was shortened by 3 bases and J by 2 bases, with 11 bases between the two germline ends. Looked up from germline, CDR1 is SNHLY and CDR2 is FYNNEI.

This clone came up once. The chain combines TRBV11-1 with TRBJ2-7; D is uncertain. CDR1 and CDR2 from the germline V gene are SGHAT and FQDESV (reference sequence). The CDR3 has 13 residues. Deletions cut 1 base from V and 4 bases from J, with 8 bases between. In DNA, the CDR3 is TGTGCCAGCAGCTTAGGACGGCCATACGAGCAGTACTTC. Its translation: CASSLGRPYEQYF.

J is TRBJ2-5 and V is TRBV11-3, with 7 nucleotides matching TRBD1. The length of the CDR3 is 14 residues. Germline V lookup: CDR1 SGHNT, CDR2 YENEEA. V lost 3 bases and J lost 5; bases outside the gene matches: 6. CDR3 in amino acids: CASSLGQSGETQYF. The CDR3 DNA reads as TGTGCCAGCAGCTTGGGACAGTCAGGGGAGACCCAGTACTTC.

The gene calls are TRBV6-1 and TRBJ1-2; the D gene is possibly TRBD1 (5 bases). V was cut by 7 bases and J by 7 bases, with 22 bases left in between. The CDR3 runs 15 residues. CDR1 is MNHNS and CDR2 is SASEGT in the germline V gene. The CDR3 nucleotides are TGTGCCAGCATAAATGAGGGGCAGGGAATCTCTGGCTACACCTTC. Protein sequence: CASINEGQGISGYTF.

The chain employs TRBV28 and TRBJ1-5, with TRBD1 matching 8 bases. With V trimmed by 3 bases and J by 2 bases, 6 bases remained unmatched. Per germline, CDR1 MDHEN and CDR2 SYDVKM. The CDR3 spans 16 residues. CDR3 nucleotide sequence: TGTGCCAGCAGTTTCTTACAGGGGGGAGGCAATCAGCCCCAGCATTTT. Its protein product is CASSFLQGGGNQPQHF.

The CDR3 sequence: CASKQGFSTDTQYF. The CDR3, as DNA: TGTGCCAGCAAACAGGGATTTAGCACAGATACGCAGTATTTT. This chain links TRBV6-5 with TRBJ2-3, with D perhaps matching TRBD1 (6 bases). The germline gives CDR1 MNHEY, CDR2 SVGAGI. The CDR3 length is 14 residues. The V end lost 7 bases, the J end lost 0 bases, and 11 bases lay between the germline ends.

The chain links TRBV7-9 to TRBJ1-5; D remains ambiguous. The CDR3 is made up of 17 amino acids. Germline CDR1 SEHNR, CDR2 FQNEAQ (reference sequence). Trimming removed 7 bases at V and 3 bases at J, with 22 bases between. The CDR3 spells CASTPPLRHLNNQPQHF. CDR3 bases: TGTGCCAGCACCCCCCCTTTGAGGCACCTAAACAATCAGCCCCAGCATTTT.

The gene calls are TRBV7-3 and TRBJ2-1; maybe TRBD2 (6 bases). From germline, CDR1 is SGHTA and CDR2 FQGTGA. Trimming removed 4 bases at V and 0 bases at J, with 19 bases between. This CDR3 is built from 18 residues. In DNA form, the CDR3 reads TGTGCCAGCAGCTCCCTCTACAGGCTAGCGACCTCCTACAATGAGCAGTTCTTC. Residues: CASSSLYRLATSYNEQFF.

V gene TRBV5-1 combines with J gene TRBJ2-2, with 7 bases aligning to TRBD1. In germline, CDR1 is SGHRS, CDR2 YFSETQ. V was pared by 6 bases and J by 1 base, with 9 bases of the junction left unmatched. The CDR3 spans 16 residues. This CDR3 is CASKKGRQGNTGELFF. The CDR3 DNA reads TGCGCCAGCAAGAAGGGTCGACAGGGGAACACCGGGGAGCTGTTTTTT.

The gene calls are TRBV7-9 and TRBJ2-3; D possibly corresponds to TRBD1 (6 bases). V lost 0 bases and J 2 bases, leaving 21 bases between the germline ends. The germline V gene encodes CDR1 SEHNR and CDR2 FQNEAQ (reference sequence). The CDR3 length is 19 residues. In DNA form, the CDR3 reads TGTGCCAGCAGCTTAGCCCCGTACCCAGGGGCTTGGGACACAGATACGCAGTATTTT. Translating it yields CASSLAPYPGAWDTDTQYF. Variable domain in full (rest from reference TRBV7-9 and TRBJ2-3): DTGVSQNPRHKITKRGQNVTFRCDPISEHNRLYWYRQTLGQGPEFLTYFQNEAQLEKSRLLSDRFSAERPKGSFSTLEIQRTEQGDSAMYLCASSLAPYPGAWDTDTQYFGPGTRLTVL.

This sequence joins TRBV15 and TRBJ2-3, with 8 bases aligning to TRBD2. The CDR3 consists of 15 residues. Looked up from germline, CDR1 is LNHNV and CDR2 is YYDKDF (reference sequence). With 1 base clipped from V and 2 bases from J, the junction kept 2 bases outside the gene matches. This CDR3 reads CATSRGSGATDTQYF. The CDR3 bases are TGTGCCACCAGCAGAGGTAGCGGGGCCACAGATACGCAGTATTTT.

Points on this clone: The sample contains more than one DNA sequence encoding this CDR3. The chain combines TRBV28 with TRBJ1-2; no reliable D call. V lost 3 bases and J lost 0, with 5 bases in between. The length of the CDR3 is 13 residues. Germline CDR1 and CDR2: MDHEN and SYDVKM. CDR3 loop: CASSLGTNYGYTF. DNA of the CDR3: TGTGCCAGCAGTTTGGGAACTAACTATGGCTACACCTTC.

This chain links TRBV28 with TRBJ2-5; perhaps D is TRBD1 or TRBD2 (6 bases each). Germline V gives CDR1 MDHEN, CDR2 SYDVKM. Trimming cost V 7 bases and J 5 bases, with 20 bases left between them. CDR3 length: 15 amino acids. Written as DNA, the CDR3 is TGTGCCAGCACCTTGGGGGGCGCAGGAGGGGAGACCCAGTACTTC. This gives the protein CASTLGGAGGETQYF.

In DNA form, the CDR3 reads TGTGCCAGCAGTTTAACGGCCCCTGGGAGGAACGAGCAGTACTTC. It yields the protein CASSLTAPGRNEQYF. The chain has TRBV28 and TRBJ2-7, with D perhaps matching TRBD2 (6 bases). The CDR3 length is 15 residues. CDR1 is MDHEN, CDR2 SYDVKM, per germline. V lost 2 bases and J 5 bases, leaving 16 bases between the germline ends.